This T cell receptor (beta chain) was recovered during a study of control samples from healthy donors and cancer patients. Method: immunoSEQ multiplex PCR; TCRdb's copy keeps in-frame clones and lacks some. The sample shows about 130,000 clones, roughly 84% of them seen only once. This CDR3 is 14 amino acids long. Looked up from germline, CDR1 is MGHRA and CDR2 is YSYEKL. V was pared by 1 base and J by 7 bases, with 14 bases between. The chain recombines TRBV4-1 with TRBJ2-7; maybe TRBD2 (6 bases). Specimen: blood. The receptor comes from a man younger than 35 in good health. CDR3 DNA sequence: TGCGCCAGCAGCCAAGCTGGCCTAGCGTTGGAGCAGTACTTC. Protein product: CASSQAGLALEQYF.